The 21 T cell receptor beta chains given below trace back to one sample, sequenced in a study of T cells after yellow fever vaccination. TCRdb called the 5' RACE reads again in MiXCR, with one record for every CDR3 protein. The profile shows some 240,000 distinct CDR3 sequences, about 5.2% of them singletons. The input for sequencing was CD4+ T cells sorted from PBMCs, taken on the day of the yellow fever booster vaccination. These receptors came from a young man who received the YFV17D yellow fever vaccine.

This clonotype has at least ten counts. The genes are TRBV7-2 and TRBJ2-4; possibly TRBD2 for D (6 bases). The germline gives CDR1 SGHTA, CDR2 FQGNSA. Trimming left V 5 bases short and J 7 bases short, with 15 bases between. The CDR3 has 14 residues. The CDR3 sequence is CASSDGTLGNIQYF. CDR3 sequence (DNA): TGTGCCAGCAGCGACGGGACTCTTGGGAACATTCAGTACTTC.

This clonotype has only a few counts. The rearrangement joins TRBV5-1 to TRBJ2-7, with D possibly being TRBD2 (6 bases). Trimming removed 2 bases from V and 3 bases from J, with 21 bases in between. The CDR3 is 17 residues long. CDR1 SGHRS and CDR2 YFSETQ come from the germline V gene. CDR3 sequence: CASSFVSGRLGDYEQYF. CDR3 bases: TGCGCCAGCAGCTTCGTGTCAGGGAGGTTGGGTGACTACGAGCAGTACTTC.

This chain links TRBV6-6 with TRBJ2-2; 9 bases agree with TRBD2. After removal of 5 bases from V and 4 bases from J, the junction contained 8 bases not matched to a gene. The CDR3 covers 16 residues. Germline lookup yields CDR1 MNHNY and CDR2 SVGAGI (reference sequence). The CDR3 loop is CASSQASGEITGELFF. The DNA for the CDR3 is TGTGCCAGCAGTCAGGCTAGCGGGGAGATCACCGGGGAGCTGTTTTTT.

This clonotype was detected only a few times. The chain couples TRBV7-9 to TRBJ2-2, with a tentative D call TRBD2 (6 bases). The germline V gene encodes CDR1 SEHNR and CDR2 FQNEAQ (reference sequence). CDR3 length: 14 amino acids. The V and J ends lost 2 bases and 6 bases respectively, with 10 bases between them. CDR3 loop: CASSLSGYAGELFF. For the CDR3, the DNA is TGTGCCAGCAGCTTAAGCGGGTATGCCGGGGAGCTGTTTTTT.

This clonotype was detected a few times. CDR3 loop: CSAILTRKTDTQYF. Here the CDR3 DNA reads TGCAGTGCCATCTTGACTAGGAAAACAGATACGCAGTATTTT. This chain links TRBV20-1 with TRBJ2-3; TRBD2 is a possible D gene (6 bases). Germline CDR1 and CDR2: DFQATT and SNEGSKA (reference sequence). The CDR3 covers 14 residues. V was clipped by 6 bases and J by 3 bases, with 16 bases between them.

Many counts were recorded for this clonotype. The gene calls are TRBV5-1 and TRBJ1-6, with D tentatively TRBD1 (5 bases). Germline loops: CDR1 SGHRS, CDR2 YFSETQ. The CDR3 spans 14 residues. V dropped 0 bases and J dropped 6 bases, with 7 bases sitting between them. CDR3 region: CASSLGRGNSPLHF. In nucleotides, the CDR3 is TGCGCCAGCAGCTTGGGTAGGGGTAATTCACCCCTCCACTTT.

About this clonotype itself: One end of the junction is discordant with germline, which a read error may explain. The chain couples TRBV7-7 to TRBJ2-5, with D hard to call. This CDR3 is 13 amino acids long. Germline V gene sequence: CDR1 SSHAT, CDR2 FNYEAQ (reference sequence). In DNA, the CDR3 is TGTGCTAGCAGCTCCACCCGCCAGGAGACCCAGTACTTC. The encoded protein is CASSSTRQETQYF.

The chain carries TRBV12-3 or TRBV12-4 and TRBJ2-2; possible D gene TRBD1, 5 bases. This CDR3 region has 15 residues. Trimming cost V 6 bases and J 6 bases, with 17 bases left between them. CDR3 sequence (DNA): TGTGCCAGCAGGGGGCCTAACAGAGTATCCGGGGAGCTGTTTTTT. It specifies CASRGPNRVSGELFF.

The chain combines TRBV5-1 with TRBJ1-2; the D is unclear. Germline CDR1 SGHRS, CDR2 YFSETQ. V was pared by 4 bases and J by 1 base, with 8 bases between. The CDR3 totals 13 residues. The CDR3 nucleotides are TGCGCCAGCAGCCCAGGAGATAACTATGGCTACACCTTC. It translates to CASSPGDNYGYTF.

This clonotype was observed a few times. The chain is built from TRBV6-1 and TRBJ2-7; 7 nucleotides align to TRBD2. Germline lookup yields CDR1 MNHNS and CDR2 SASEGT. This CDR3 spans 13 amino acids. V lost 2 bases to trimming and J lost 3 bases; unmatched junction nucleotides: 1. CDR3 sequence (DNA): TGTGCCAGCAGTGAACGGGGGGACTACGAGCAGTACGTC. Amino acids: CASSERGDYEQYV.

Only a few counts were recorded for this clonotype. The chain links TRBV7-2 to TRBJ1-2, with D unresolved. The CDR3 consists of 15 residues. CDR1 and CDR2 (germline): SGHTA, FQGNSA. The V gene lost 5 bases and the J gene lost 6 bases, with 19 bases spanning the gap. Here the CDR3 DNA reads TGTGCCAGCAGCCACCCTATGATCTTAACTAATGGCTACACCTTC. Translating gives CASSHPMILTNGYTF.

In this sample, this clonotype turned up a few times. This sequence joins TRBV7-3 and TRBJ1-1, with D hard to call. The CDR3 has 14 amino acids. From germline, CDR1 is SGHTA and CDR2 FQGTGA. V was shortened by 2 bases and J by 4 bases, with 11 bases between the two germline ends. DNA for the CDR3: TGTGCCAGCAGCTTAGGCCCCGGCGTCACTGAAGCTTTCTTT. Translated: CASSLGPGVTEAFF.

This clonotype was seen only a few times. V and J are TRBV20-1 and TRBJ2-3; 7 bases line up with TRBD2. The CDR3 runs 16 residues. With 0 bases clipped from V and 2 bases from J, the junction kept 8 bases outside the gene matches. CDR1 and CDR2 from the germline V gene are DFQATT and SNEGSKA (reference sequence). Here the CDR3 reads CSARDRRLANTDTQYF. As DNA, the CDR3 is TGCAGTGCTAGAGATCGGCGACTAGCTAACACAGATACGCAGTATTTT.

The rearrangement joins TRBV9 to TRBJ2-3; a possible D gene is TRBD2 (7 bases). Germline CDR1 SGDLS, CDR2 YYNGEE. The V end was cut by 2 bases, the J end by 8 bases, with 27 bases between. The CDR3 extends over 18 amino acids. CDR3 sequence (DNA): TGTGCCAGCAGCGTCCCACGGGGGGCTAGCGGAGAAACCCGTACGCAGTATTTT. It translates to CASSVPRGASGETRTQYF.

CDR3 amino acids: CSAPPAGTGVGEPQHF. The CDR3 bases are TGCAGTGCTCCCCCCGCCGGGACAGGGGTTGGAGAGCCCCAGCATTTT. The chain has TRBV20-1 and TRBJ1-5; 10 nucleotides agree with TRBD1. The CDR3 spans 16 residues. V lost 5 bases and J lost 8; bases outside the gene matches: 15. Germline V gives CDR1 DFQATT, CDR2 SNEGSKA (reference sequence).

As DNA, the CDR3 is TGTGCCAGCAGCCAAGAATGGACCGCTCAAACCTTC. Amino acid sequence: CASSQEWTAQTF. The chain has TRBV14 and TRBJ1-2, with no clear D. The length of the CDR3 is 12 residues. Trimming removed 0 bases from V and 14 bases from J, with 13 bases in between. CDR1 and CDR2 from the germline V gene are SGHDN and FVKESK. Variable domain in full (rest from reference TRBV14 and TRBJ1-2): EAGVTQFPSHSVIEKGQTVTLRCDPISGHDNLYWYRRVMGKEIKFLLHFVKESKQDESGMPNNRFLAERTGGTYSTLKVQPAELEDSGVYFCASSQEWTAQTFGSGTRLTVV.

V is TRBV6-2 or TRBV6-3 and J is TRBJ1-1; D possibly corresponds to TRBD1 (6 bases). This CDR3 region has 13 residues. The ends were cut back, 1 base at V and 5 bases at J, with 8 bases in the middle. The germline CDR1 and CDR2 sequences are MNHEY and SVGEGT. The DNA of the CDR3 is TGTGCCAGCAGTTACTTTAGGGGGACTGAAGCTTTCTTT. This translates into CASSYFRGTEAFF.

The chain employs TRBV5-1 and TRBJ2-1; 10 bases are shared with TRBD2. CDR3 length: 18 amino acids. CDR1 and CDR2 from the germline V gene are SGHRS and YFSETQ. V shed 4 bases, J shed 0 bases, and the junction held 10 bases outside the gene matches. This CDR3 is CASSPRRTSGTSYNEQFF. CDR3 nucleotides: TGCGCCAGCAGCCCACGTAGGACTAGCGGTACCTCCTACAATGAGCAGTTCTTC. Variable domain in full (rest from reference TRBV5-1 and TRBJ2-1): KAGVTQTPRYLIKTRGQQVTLSCSPISGHRSVSWYQQTPGQGLQFLFEYFSETQRNKGNFPGRFSGRQFSNSRSEMNVSTLELGDSALYLCASSPRRTSGTSYNEQFFGPGTRLTVL.

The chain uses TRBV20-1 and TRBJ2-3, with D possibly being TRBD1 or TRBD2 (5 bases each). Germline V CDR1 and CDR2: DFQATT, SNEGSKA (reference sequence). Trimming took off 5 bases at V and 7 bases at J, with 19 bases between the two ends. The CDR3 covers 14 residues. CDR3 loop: CSAPTDSGRNTQYF. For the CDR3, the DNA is TGCAGTGCTCCTACCGACAGCGGCAGAAATACGCAGTATTTT.

CDR3 loop: CASSVGGDRSYYGYTF. DNA of the CDR3: TGTGCCAGCAGCGTAGGAGGCGACAGATCCTACTATGGCTACACCTTC. This chain connects TRBV9 to TRBJ1-2; TRBD1 might be the D (5 bases). The CDR3 is 16 amino acids. Germline CDR1 SGDLS, CDR2 YYNGEE. Trimming took 0 bases from V and 3 from J, leaving 15 bases between them.

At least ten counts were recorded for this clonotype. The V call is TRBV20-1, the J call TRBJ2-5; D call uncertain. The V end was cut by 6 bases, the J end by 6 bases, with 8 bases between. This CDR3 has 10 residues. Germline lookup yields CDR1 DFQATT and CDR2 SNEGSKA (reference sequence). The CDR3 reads CSATGKTQYF. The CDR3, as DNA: TGCAGTGCCACCGGCAAGACCCAGTACTTC.